This is a list of T cell receptor beta chains from one sample in a study of cytomegalovirus exposure and HLA in healthy donors. Some clones are missing from TCRdb's copy, which holds only in-frame ones; the method was immunoSEQ multiplex PCR. The sample includes some 65,000 clones, roughly two thirds of them seen just once. The material sequenced was PBMCs. The receptor source for this set is a man aged 25-45 years in good health and CMV-seronegative. CDR3s include the opening cysteine and the closing phenylalanine or tryptophan. The D gene is left open where the match is weak. Clone size appears in some rows only: once, few, many, or a class for an expanded clone.

j_call cdr3_length v_call d_call clone_size cdr3_aa cdr3_nt
TRBJ2-5 13 TRBV11-2 . . CASSLAFKETQYF TGTGCCAGCAGCTTGGCCTTCAAAGAGACCCAGTACTTC
TRBJ2-7 14 TRBV27 TRBD1 once CASSFGTGVYEQYF TGTGCCAGCAGTTTTGGGACAGGGGTCTACGAGCAGTACTTC
TRBJ2-5 11 TRBV20-1 . . CSATGQETQYF TGCAGTGCTACGGGGCAAGAGACCCAGTACTTC
TRBJ2-1 16 TRBV2 TRBD2 few CASRRRLAGESNEQFF TGTGCCAGCAGGCGCCGACTAGCGGGGGAATCTAATGAGCAGTTCTTC
TRBJ2-7 13 TRBV5-1 . . CASSVHTRYEQYF TGCGCCAGCAGCGTCCACACAAGATACGAGCAGTACTTC
TRBJ2-3 15 TRBV30 . once CAWSVGGEPVDTQYF TGTGCCTGGAGTGTAGGGGGAGAACCAGTAGATACGCAGTATTTT
TRBJ1-1 14 TRBV7-9 TRBD1 . CASRSGQQNTEAFF TGTGCCAGCAGATCGGGACAGCAGAACACTGAAGCTTTCTTT
TRBJ1-5 12 TRBV30 . . CAWDSSNQPQHF TGTGCCTGGGACAGTTCAAATCAGCCCCAGCATTTT
TRBJ2-3 15 TRBV13 TRBD2 . CASSLAGEFTDTQYF TGTGCCAGCAGCTTGGCGGGGGAATTCACAGATACGCAGTATTTT
TRBJ1-2 15 TRBV30 TRBD1 . CAWSWDRGLNYGYTF TGTGCCTGGAGTTGGGACAGGGGGCTTAACTATGGCTACACCTTC
TRBJ2-7 19 TRBV5-1 TRBD1 . CASSLVVTGGRSRPYEQYF TGCGCCAGCAGCTTGGTGGTAACAGGGGGCCGGTCTCGCCCCTACGAGCAGTACTTC
TRBJ2-2 13 TRBV6-4 . . CASKGQNTGELFF TGTGCCAGCAAGGGACAGAACACCGGGGAGCTGTTTTTT
TRBJ2-1 14 TRBV12-5 TRBD1 . CASGFRDSYNEQFF TGTGCTAGTGGTTTTCGGGACAGCTACAATGAGCAGTTCTTC
TRBJ1-1 15 TRBV7-9 . few CASSIPTGLNTEAFF TGTGCCAGCAGTATACCTACAGGGTTGAACACTGAAGCTTTCTTT
TRBJ1-1 13 TRBV2 . . CASNDSPGTEAFF TGTGCCAGCAACGATTCTCCGGGCACTGAAGCTTTCTTT
TRBJ1-6 14 TRBV29-1 . . CSVGKTPSNSPLHF TGCAGCGTTGGAAAGACACCTTCGAATTCACCCCTCCACTTT
TRBJ1-6 14 TRBV5-4 . . CASSLDRSDSPLHF TGTGCCAGCAGCTTAGACAGATCTGACTCACCCCTCCACTTT
TRBJ1-1 14 TRBV5-4 . . CASSWGLMNTEAFF TGTGCCAGCAGCTGGGGACTGATGAACACTGAAGCTTTCTTT
TRBJ2-3 13 TRBV14 TRBD2 . CASSRTSAATQYF TGTGCCAGCAGCCGGACTAGCGCTGCTACGCAGTATTTT
TRBJ2-3 14 TRBV30 TRBD2 once CAWNSGMSTDTQYF TGTGCCTGGAATAGCGGGATGAGCACAGATACGCAGTATTTT
TRBJ1-2 12 TRBV28 . . CASSILEYGYTF TGTGCCAGCAGTATCCTTGAGTATGGCTACACCTTC
TRBJ1-6 12 TRBV10-2 . . CASSESRSPLHF TGCGCCAGCAGTGAGTCCCGGTCACCCCTCCACTTT
TRBJ1-1 13 TRBV10-3 . . CAIRVGVNTEAFF TGTGCCATCAGGGTAGGAGTTAACACTGAAGCTTTCTTT
TRBJ1-2 14 TRBV6-1 TRBD1 . CASRLTGSGYGYTF TGTGCCAGCCGATTGACAGGGTCGGGCTATGGCTACACCTTC
TRBJ1-5 15 TRBV2 TRBD1 . CASSEQGGLNQPQHF TGTGCCAGCAGTGAACAGGGGGGCCTCAATCAGCCCCAGCATTTT
TRBJ1-5 14 TRBV6-1 . . CASRIRQPNQPQHF TGTGCCAGCAGGATTCGACAGCCGAATCAGCCCCAGCATTTT
TRBJ2-7 16 TRBV6-5 TRBD1 . CASSSTTGGFGGEQYF TGTGCCAGCAGTTCGACGACAGGGGGTTTCGGTGGCGAGCAGTACTTC
TRBJ1-2 12 TRBV19 . . CASSYSTYGYTF TGTGCCAGTAGTTATTCGACTTATGGCTACACCTTC
TRBJ2-3 16 TRBV4-2 . . CASSQERGTSTDTQYF TGTGCCAGCAGCCAAGAAAGGGGGACCAGCACAGATACGCAGTATTTT
TRBJ2-6 18 TRBV5-1 TRBD1 . CASSAGQGVASGANVLTF TGCGCCAGCAGCGCGGGACAGGGAGTCGCCTCTGGGGCCAACGTCCTGACTTTC
TRBJ2-7 15 TRBV4-1 . . CASSQGAGAQNKQYF TGCGCCAGCAGCCAAGGGGCAGGGGCCCAAAATAAGCAGTACTTC
TRBJ1-3 14 TRBV16 . . CASSHSQSGNTIYF TGTGCCAGCAGCCATTCCCAATCTGGAAACACCATATATTTT
TRBJ1-3 15 TRBV15 TRBD1 . CATSANRGSGNTIYF TGTGCCACCAGCGCGAACAGGGGCTCTGGAAACACCATATATTTT
TRBJ1-1 13 TRBV5-1 . . CASSLRGGTEAFF TGCGCCAGCAGCTTGAGGGGCGGAACTGAAGCTTTCTTT
TRBJ2-2 15 TRBV6-6 . . CASTHEGLDTGELFF TGTGCCAGCACCCACGAGGGACTTGACACCGGGGAGCTGTTTTTT
TRBJ2-5 17 TRBV10-3 TRBD2 . CAISESGLAGGGETQYF TGTGCCATCAGTGAGTCTGGACTAGCGGGGGGCGGAGAGACCCAGTACTTC
TRBJ1-2 16 TRBV4-2 TRBD1 . CASSQDKGQGADGYTF TGTGCCAGCAGCCAAGATAAGGGACAGGGGGCGGATGGCTACACCTTC
TRBJ2-1 13 TRBV19 . once CASSSRTLNEQFF TGTGCCAGTAGTTCTCGGACTCTAAATGAGCAGTTCTTC
TRBJ2-2 14 TRBV11-2 . . CASSLQGNTGELFF TGTGCCAGCAGCCTCCAGGGGAACACCGGGGAGCTGTTTTTT
TRBJ2-1 14 TRBV6-4 TRBD1 . CASSQDRGGGEQFF TGTGCCAGCAGCCAGGACAGGGGAGGCGGGGAGCAGTTCTTC
TRBJ1-5 13 TRBV23-1 . . CASRWQGNQPQHF TGCGCCAGCAGGTGGCAGGGAAATCAGCCCCAGCATTTT
TRBJ2-2 17 TRBV7-9 TRBD1 . CASSLGTGGSGAGELFF TGTGCCAGCAGCTTGGGGACAGGGGGCTCAGGGGCCGGGGAGCTGTTTTTT
TRBJ1-1 14 TRBV7-9 TRBD1 . CASSFRDSNTEAFF TGTGCCAGCAGCTTCCGGGACAGCAACACTGAAGCTTTCTTT
TRBJ2-2 16 TRBV30 TRBD1 . CAWRGLRGLDTGELFF TGTGCCTGGAGAGGATTGAGGGGGCTTGACACCGGGGAGCTGTTTTTT
TRBJ2-1 15 TRBV9 TRBD2 . CASSVSGGAGNEQFF TGTGCCAGCAGCGTTAGCGGGGGGGCGGGAAATGAGCAGTTCTTC
TRBJ2-7 14 TRBV2 TRBD1 . CASIRTGGSYEQYF TGTGCCAGCATCCGTACAGGGGGCTCCTACGAGCAGTACTTC
TRBJ2-5 14 TRBV6-1 TRBD1 . CASGTGQGSETQYF TGTGCCAGCGGGACGGGACAGGGAAGCGAGACCCAGTACTTC
TRBJ2-3 15 TRBV5-1 TRBD2 once CASSLTSGGTDTQYF TGCGCCAGCAGCCTGACTAGCGGGGGCACAGATACGCAGTATTTT
TRBJ1-1 16 TRBV13 TRBD1 . CASSSDTGGGQTEAFF TGTGCCAGCAGCTCGGATACAGGGGGTGGCCAAACAGAAGCTTTCTTT
TRBJ1-2 15 TRBV30 . . CAWSESGTRGYGYTF TGTGCCTGGAGTGAATCAGGTACACGGGGCTATGGCTACACCTTC